This is a list of T cell receptor beta chains from one sample in a study of cytomegalovirus exposure and HLA in healthy donors. The repertoire was sequenced with immunoSEQ multiplex PCR; TCRdb's copy has only in-frame clones and lacks some. The sample includes about 280,000 clones, around nine tenths seen only once; the top ten take approximately 2%. Input material: PBMCs. Receptors were obtained from a woman younger than 35 in good health and CMV-seronegative. The CDR3 runs from the conserved cysteine through the conserved F or W. The D gene is left open where the match is weak. Rows give clone size only sometimes, using once, few, many, or a class for an expanded clone.

j_call v_call clone_size d_call cdr3_aa cdr3_nt
TRBJ2-7 TRBV29-1 NA TRBD1 CSVPGQGAYEQYF TGCAGCGTGCCCGGACAGGGGGCCTACGAGCAGTACTTC
TRBJ2-1 TRBV27 NA TRBD2 CASSLYTSGYNEQFF TGTGCCAGCAGTTTATATACTAGCGGTTACAATGAGCAGTTCTTC
TRBJ2-7 TRBV5-1 NA TRBD1 CASSPRDRSYEQYF TGCGCCAGCAGCCCCCGGGACAGATCCTACGAGCAGTACTTC
TRBJ2-7 TRBV11-3 NA TRBD1 CASSRYRGWGEQYF TGTGCCAGCAGCAGGTACAGGGGCTGGGGCGAGCAGTACTTC
TRBJ2-1 TRBV5-4 NA TRBD2 CASSSRTSGGPYNEQFF TGTGCCAGCAGCTCTCGGACTAGCGGGGGACCCTACAATGAGCAGTTCTTC
TRBJ2-1 TRBV6-1 NA TRBD2 CGSGGSYNEQFF TGTGGTAGCGGGGGTAGCTACAATGAGCAGTTCTTC
TRBJ1-2 TRBV6-6 NA TRBD1 CASSYRLNRGVDGYTF TGTGCCAGCAGTTACCGGTTAAACAGGGGGGTTGACGGCTACACCTTC
TRBJ2-7 TRBV9 NA TRBD1 CASSATDRGHHEQYF TGTGCCAGCAGCGCCACCGACAGGGGGCATCACGAGCAGTACTTC
TRBJ1-1 TRBV6-5 NA NA CASTRSMNTEAFF TGTGCCAGCACCAGATCCATGAACACTGAAGCTTTCTTT
TRBJ1-4 TRBV6-5 NA NA CASGRGNNEKLFF TGTGCCAGCGGACGGGGGAATAATGAAAAACTGTTTTTT
TRBJ2-5 TRBV14 NA NA CASSQVGGSTTQYF TGTGCCAGCAGCCAAGTAGGGGGTAGCACGACCCAGTACTTC
TRBJ1-2 TRBV9 NA TRBD1 CASSVGETGVFWPYGYTF TGTGCCAGCAGCGTAGGTGAGACAGGGGTTTTCTGGCCCTATGGCTACACCTTC
TRBJ1-2 TRBV25-1 NA NA CASSRGGLYGYTF TGTGCCAGCAGTAGGGGGGGACTATATGGCTACACCTTC
TRBJ2-2 TRBV29-1 NA NA CSVVGGHGELFF TGCAGCGTTGTGGGAGGTCACGGGGAGCTGTTTTTT
TRBJ1-3 TRBV5-1 NA TRBD1 CASSPRQGGIGNTIYF TGCGCCAGCAGCCCGCGACAGGGAGGAATTGGAAACACCATATATTTT
TRBJ1-1 TRBV11-2 NA TRBD1 CASGRTGGTNTEAFF TGTGCCAGCGGGCGCACAGGGGGCACCAACACTGAAGCTTTCTTT
TRBJ2-5 TRBV7-7 NA TRBD2 CASSPRGRVGQTQYF TGTGCCAGCAGCCCCCGCGGGAGGGTTGGACAGACCCAGTACTTC
TRBJ2-7 TRBV6-6 NA NA CASSLDSYEQYF TGTGCCAGCAGTCTGGACAGCTACGAGCAGTACTTC
TRBJ2-2 TRBV9 NA NA CASSDRQGLSTGELFF TGTGCCAGCAGCGATAGACAGGGACTTAGCACCGGGGAGCTGTTTTTT
TRBJ1-5 TRBV7-8 NA NA CASSLRVRNSNQPQHF TGTGCCAGCAGCTTGCGGGTAAGAAATAGCAATCAGCCCCAGCATTTT
TRBJ1-1 TRBV5-3 NA TRBD1 CARSNQKGAGEAFF TGTGCCAGAAGCAACCAAAAGGGGGCCGGGGAAGCTTTCTTT
TRBJ1-2 TRBV5-6 NA NA CASSLGSAYYGYTF TGTGCCAGCAGCCTGGGAAGCGCTTACTATGGCTACACCTTC
TRBJ1-1 TRBV7-2 NA NA CASSFKQGFGTEAFF TGTGCCAGCAGTTTTAAACAGGGCTTCGGCACTGAAGCTTTCTTT
TRBJ1-4 TRBV5-1 NA TRBD1 CASSPPGGTFNEKLFF TGCGCCAGCAGTCCTCCAGGGGGGACGTTTAATGAAAAACTGTTTTTT
TRBJ2-5 TRBV29-1 NA NA CSVVVFETQYF TGCAGCGTTGTAGTTTTCGAGACCCAGTACTTC
TRBJ2-7 TRBV11-1 NA TRBD2 CASSPLTGTTIYEQYF TGTGCCAGCAGCCCTTTAACCGGGACTACAATCTACGAGCAGTACTTC
TRBJ1-1 TRBV19 NA TRBD1 CASSISGTGFGRAEAFF TGTGCCAGTAGTATCTCCGGGACAGGGTTCGGTCGGGCTGAAGCTTTCTTT
TRBJ1-4 TRBV5-4 NA TRBD1 CASSLQRQTGSEKLFF TGTGCCAGCAGCCTGCAACGACAGACAGGGAGTGAAAAACTGTTTTTT
TRBJ2-7 TRBV6-5 NA TRBD2 CASSRNSGLPYEQYF TGTGCCAGCAGCCGAAACTCGGGACTACCCTACGAGCAGTACTTC
TRBJ2-1 TRBV18 NA NA CASSLSRTTAYNEQFF TGTGCCAGCTCACTTTCCCGGACTACCGCCTACAATGAGCAGTTCTTC
TRBJ2-7 TRBV2 NA TRBD1 CASSDRTGLYEQYF TGTGCCAGCAGTGATAGGACAGGACTCTACGAGCAGTACTTC
TRBJ1-1 TRBV6-5 NA NA CASSYVGTPEAFF TGTGCCAGCAGTTACGTGGGCACCCCTGAAGCTTTCTTT
TRBJ1-2 TRBV5-3 NA NA CARSLATAGEIRDGYTF TGTGCCAGAAGCTTGGCCACGGCGGGGGAGATTAGGGATGGCTACACCTTC
TRBJ2-7 TRBV7-8 NA TRBD2 CASSFREGSFEQYF TGTGCCAGCAGCTTCCGGGAGGGCTCCTTCGAGCAGTACTTC
TRBJ1-3 TRBV6-1 once NA CASSEFWGYSGNTIYF TGTGCCAGCAGTGAGTTCTGGGGCTACTCTGGAAACACCATATATTTT
TRBJ1-1 TRBV29-1 NA NA CSVFTEVAFF TGCAGCGTTTTTACTGAGGTAGCTTTCTTT
TRBJ1-5 TRBV25-1 NA TRBD1 CASSAPGTGHQPQHF TGTGCCAGCAGTGCGCCCGGGACAGGGCATCAGCCCCAGCATTTT
TRBJ1-4 TRBV11-3 NA NA CASSARRGTNEKLFF TGTGCCAGCAGCGCCCGGAGGGGAACTAATGAAAAACTGTTTTTT
TRBJ1-4 TRBV9 once TRBD1 CASSARDRAATNEKLFF TGTGCCAGCAGCGCCCGGGACAGGGCTGCAACTAATGAAAAACTGTTTTTT
TRBJ2-7 TRBV10-2 NA TRBD1 CASNKGQGVEQYF TGCGCCAGCAACAAGGGACAGGGGGTCGAGCAGTACTTC
TRBJ2-1 TRBV7-9 NA NA CASSASLAPGEYEQFF TGTGCCAGCAGCGCCAGTCTAGCGCCCGGAGAGTATGAGCAGTTCTTC
TRBJ2-7 TRBV11-2 NA NA CASSLASGGPGLSYEQYF TGTGCCAGCAGCTTAGCTAGTGGGGGCCCCGGCCTCTCCTACGAGCAGTACTTC
TRBJ1-4 TRBV5-1 NA NA CASSLTHTGPNEKLFF TGCGCCAGCAGCTTGACCCACACAGGGCCTAATGAAAAACTGTTTTTT
TRBJ1-1 TRBV29-1 NA NA CSVEDSSILKGEAFF TGCAGCGTTGAAGATAGCTCTATCCTAAAAGGTGAAGCTTTCTTT
TRBJ2-6 TRBV6-1 NA NA CASRSTRGANVLTF TGTGCCAGCAGGTCGACCAGGGGGGCCAACGTCCTGACTTTC
TRBJ2-1 TRBV7-9 NA TRBD1 CASSPRDRVSNNEQFF TGTGCCAGCAGCCCAAGGGACAGGGTGTCTAACAATGAGCAGTTCTTC
TRBJ2-7 TRBV10-3 once TRBD2 CAISESSGGSYEQYF TGTGCCATCAGTGAGTCAAGCGGGGGTTCCTACGAGCAGTACTTC
TRBJ1-2 TRBV27 NA NA CASSSEQGLFGYTF TGTGCCAGCAGTTCGGAACAGGGCCTTTTTGGCTACACCTTC
TRBJ1-1 TRBV5-1 NA TRBD1 CASSSGTGKMNTEAFF TGCGCCAGCAGCTCGGGGACAGGGAAGATGAACACTGAAGCTTTCTTT
TRBJ1-1 TRBV11-2 NA NA CASSLVQPNTEAFF TGTGCCAGCAGCTTAGTACAGCCGAACACTGAAGCTTTCTTT
TRBJ1-5 TRBV2 NA NA CASSDEGSGQPQHF TGTGCCAGCAGTGATGAGGGATCCGGTCAGCCCCAGCATTTT